This TCR beta chain was retrieved from a study of shared clonotypes between healthy human individuals. Study summary: Three plates each covered CD4 naive and memory; CD8 naive two, CD8 memory one.

In the naive CD8 group, cells lacked CD45RO and were positively selected for CCR7, so terminally differentiated effector memory CD45RA+ cells were left out. An approximately 180 ng quantity of DNA, roughly 30,000 T cell genomes, went into the sorted-subset replicate PCRs. Sequenced by immunoSEQ multiplex PCR; TCRdb stores in-frame clones only, minus some. Of approximately 810,000 clones in the sample, more than 85% were seen once. CDR1 and CDR2 (germline): SGHTA, FQGNSA. J gave up 6 bases and V 3 bases, and 9 bases lay outside the gene matches. The CDR3 has 16 amino acids. Sequencing used naive CD8+ T cells sorted from blood. This chain connects TRBV7-2 to TRBJ2-3; 10 bases map to TRBD2. This receptor was identified in a young man in good health. The CDR3 coding sequence is TGTGCCAGCAGCTTCCCTTCTAGCGGGAGTCTGGATACGCAGTATTTT. Translated: CASSFPSSGSLDTQYF.